One and the same sample provided the 32 T cell receptor beta chains below, sequenced in a study of CD8 T cells in ankylosing spondylitis. Study results and limitations: A TCR beta motif made of roughly eight highly homologous variants seemed typical of ankylosing spondylitis blood.

In TCRdb, the 5' RACE reads were re-called with MiXCR into one record per CDR3 protein. This sample has hundreds of thousands of distinct CDR3 sequences, with 15% to 20% found just once. Their antigens are not known. The specimen sequenced was blood, either unsorted or a sorted T cell fraction (not recorded which). These receptors all come from a male donor with ankylosing spondylitis.

The J gene is TRBJ1-6, the V gene TRBV13; D is uncertain. V dropped 6 bases and J dropped 4 bases, with 13 bases sitting between them. The CDR3 extends over 15 amino acids. Germline values: CDR1 PRHDT, CDR2 FYEKMQ (reference sequence). CDR3 amino acids: CASRPQDPYNSPLHF. The CDR3, as DNA: TGTGCCAGCAGGCCCCAGGATCCATATAATTCACCCCTCCACTTT.

This clonotype was seen only a few times. This rearrangement joins TRBV3-1 to TRBJ1-5; D gene unclear. The CDR3 consists of 12 residues. The germline V and J ends were trimmed by 3 bases and 5 bases, with 5 bases remaining between them. Germline V gene lookup returns CDR1 LGHDT and CDR2 YNNKEL (reference sequence). The CDR3 loop is CASSQGYQPQHF. The CDR3 region has the DNA TGTGCCAGCAGCCAGGGCTATCAGCCCCAGCATTTT. Complete variable domain (other parts from reference TRBV3-1 and TRBJ1-5): DTAVSQTPKYLVTQMGNDKSIKCEQNLGHDTMYWYKQDSKKFLKIMFSYNNKELIINETVPNRFSPKSPDKAHLNLHINSLELGDSAVYFCASSQGYQPQHFGDGTRLSIL.

The sample holds a few counts of this clonotype. The chain links TRBV28 to TRBJ2-2, with 10 bases matching TRBD2. Per the germline V gene, CDR1 is MDHEN and CDR2 is SYDVKM. V shed 7 bases, J shed 4 bases, and the junction held 6 bases outside the gene matches. The CDR3 is made up of 15 amino acids. The CDR3 here is CASTPSGRVTGELFF. The CDR3 bases are TGTGCCAGCACCCCTAGCGGGAGAGTCACCGGGGAGCTGTTTTTT.

The V gene is TRBV6-1, the J gene TRBJ2-1; 7 bases align to TRBD2. Trimming removed 6 bases from V and 2 bases from J; junction bases left unmatched: 7. The germline CDR1 and CDR2 sequences are MNHNS and SASEGT. The CDR3 loop spans 15 amino acids. This CDR3 is CASSPTSSTYNEQFF. CDR3 sequence (DNA): TGTGCCAGCAGCCCGACTAGCAGCACCTACAATGAGCAGTTCTTC.

The rearrangement uses TRBV5-6 and TRBJ2-3, with D tentatively TRBD2 (5 bases). The germline V and J ends were trimmed by 2 bases and 0 bases, with 10 bases remaining between them. The CDR3 loop spans 15 amino acids. Germline V lookup: CDR1 SGHDT, CDR2 YYEEEE. The chain's CDR3 is CASSFRLTSTDTQYF. The CDR3 nucleotides read TGTGCCAGCAGCTTCAGACTAACTAGCACAGATACGCAGTATTTT.

The chain uses TRBV6-1 and TRBJ1-5; D remains ambiguous. Germline values: CDR1 MNHNS, CDR2 SASEGT. The ends were cut back, 6 bases at V and 2 bases at J, with 17 bases in the middle. The CDR3 has 16 residues. CDR3 sequence (DNA): TGTGCCAGCAGAATCGGGAGAGGGCTCGGCAATCAGCCCCAGCATTTT. Its protein is CASRIGRGLGNQPQHF.

This clonotype was detected a few times. DNA for the CDR3: TGCGCCAGCAACCTTATTGGGGGGCCAGATACGCAGTATTTT. This gives the protein CASNLIGGPDTQYF. The chain couples TRBV5-1 to TRBJ2-3; the D gene could be TRBD1 or TRBD2 (6 bases each). The germline V and J ends were trimmed by 6 bases and 4 bases, with 15 bases remaining between them. Germline CDR1 SGHRS, CDR2 YFSETQ. The CDR3 extends over 14 amino acids.

The chain has TRBV7-8 and TRBJ2-5, with D unresolved. The CDR3 length is 15 residues. Germline V gene data show CDR1 as SGHVS and CDR2 as FQNEAQ. V shed 0 bases and J shed 5 bases, with 13 bases lying between them. The CDR3 bases are TGTGCCAGCAGCTTAGCTGAACCCCCCGGCGAGACCCAGTACTTC. Its translation is CASSLAEPPGETQYF. Full variable domain (rest looked up from reference TRBV7-8 and TRBJ2-5): GAGVSQSPRYKVAKRGQDVALRCDPISGHVSLFWYQQALGQGPEFLTYFQNEAQLDKSGLPSDRFFAERPEGSVSTLKIQRTQQEDSAVYLCASSLAEPPGETQYFGPGTRLLVL.

The chain joins TRBV28 to TRBJ1-5, with a possible D match to TRBD1 (6 bases). Trimming removed 5 bases at V and 4 bases at J, with 24 bases between. The germline V gene encodes CDR1 MDHEN and CDR2 SYDVKM. This CDR3 region has 18 residues. CDR3 sequence reads: CASSPARARGRPNQPQHF. As DNA, the CDR3 is TGTGCCAGCAGTCCAGCCCGGGCCAGGGGCCGCCCGAATCAGCCCCAGCATTTT. The whole variable domain, remainder taken from reference TRBV28 and TRBJ1-5, is DVKVTQSSRYLVKRTGEKVFLECVQDMDHENMFWYRQDPGLGLRLIYFSYDVKMKEKGDIPEGYSVSREKKERFSLILESASTNQTSMYLCASSPARARGRPNQPQHFGDGTRLSIL.

This clonotype was counted between two and nine times. J is TRBJ1-1 and V is TRBV4-1, with 10 bases fitting TRBD1. This CDR3 is 16 amino acids long. Germline V gene lookup returns CDR1 MGHRA and CDR2 YSYEKL. V shed 3 bases and J 4 bases; nucleotides not matched to a gene: 8. CDR3 DNA sequence: TGCGCCAGCAGCCAGATTACCGGGACAGGGGTCACTGAAGCTTTCTTT. Translating it yields CASSQITGTGVTEAFF.

The V call is TRBV15, the J call TRBJ2-6, with D unresolved. This CDR3 comprises 17 residues. Germline V gene lookup returns CDR1 LNHNV and CDR2 YYDKDF (reference sequence). V lost 5 bases to trimming and J lost 1 base, with 15 bases between them. CDR3 sequence (DNA): TGTGCCACCAGCCCGAAACTGCCATCTTCTGGGGCCAACGTCCTGACTTTC. Encoded protein: CATSPKLPSSGANVLTF.

The sample holds a few counts of this clonotype. The chain couples TRBV7-9 to TRBJ2-3, with 7 bases matching TRBD1. Trimming removed 5 bases from V and 4 bases from J; junction bases left unmatched: 12. The CDR3 is made up of 16 amino acids. CDR1 and CDR2 from the germline V gene are SEHNR and FQNEAQ (reference sequence). The DNA for the CDR3 is TGTGCCAGCAGCAGACCGACAGGGAAGTCAGCAGATACGCAGTATTTT. The encoded protein is CASSRPTGKSADTQYF.

The V and J genes are TRBV7-2 and TRBJ2-1; the D call may be TRBD1 or TRBD2 (5 bases each). The germline V gene encodes CDR1 SGHTA and CDR2 FQGNSA. V was cut by 2 bases and J by 4 bases, with 12 bases left in between. The CDR3 is 15 amino acids. The DNA for the CDR3 is TGTGCCAGCAGCTTAATGGGACGGGCGTACAATGAGCAGTTCTTC. Translation gives CASSLMGRAYNEQFF.

This clonotype showed up just a few times. The genes are TRBV29-1 and TRBJ2-4; D is unclear. Trimming stripped 4 bases from V and 0 bases from J, with 10 bases between. The CDR3 spans 14 residues. CDR1 is SQVTM and CDR2 is ANQGSEA in the germline V gene. CDR3 DNA sequence: TGCAGCGTTGTGTCGACACTAGCCAAAAACATTCAGTACTTC. Translation: CSVVSTLAKNIQYF.

The chain employs TRBV12-3 or TRBV12-4 and TRBJ2-7; 7 positions agree with TRBD2. This CDR3 comprises 14 residues. V was pared by 3 bases and J by 6 bases, with 8 bases of the junction left unmatched. The CDR3 sequence is CASSFGGEIVEQYF. Here the CDR3 DNA reads TGTGCCAGCAGTTTTGGGGGGGAAATAGTCGAGCAGTACTTC.

The genes are TRBV15 and TRBJ1-3; D is unresolved. In germline, CDR1 is LNHNV, CDR2 YYDKDF (reference sequence). This CDR3 contains 15 residues. Trimming pared 5 bases from V and 0 bases from J, leaving 11 bases between. CDR3 loop: CATSAHKSSGNTIYF. In DNA form, the CDR3 reads TGTGCCACCAGCGCGCATAAGAGCTCTGGAAACACCATATATTTT.

This chain joins TRBV5-1 and TRBJ2-5; D unclear. Germline lookup yields CDR1 SGHRS and CDR2 YFSETQ. The CDR3 spans 13 residues. The germline V and J ends were trimmed by 0 bases and 3 bases, with 6 bases remaining between them. The CDR3 DNA reads as TGCGCCAGCAGCTTGGATGTGGAAGAGACCCAGTACTTC. Its protein is CASSLDVEETQYF.

This clonotype was counted at least ten times. V gene TRBV7-2 combines with J gene TRBJ1-6, with 8 bases that match TRBD1. Trimming took 4 bases from V and 6 from J; bases not matched to a gene: 8. Germline CDR1 is SGHTA and CDR2 is FQGNSA. CDR3 size: 16 residues. In DNA, the CDR3 is TGTGCCAGCAGCTCTCGCAGGACAGGGATTAATTCACCCCTCCACTTT. It specifies CASSSRRTGINSPLHF.

This clonotype showed up many times. The chain employs TRBV12-3 or TRBV12-4 and TRBJ1-4; D gene uncertain. With 6 bases removed from V and 1 base from J, the gap between germline ends came to 18 bases. CDR3 length: 17 amino acids. The DNA of the CDR3 is TGTGCCAGCAGGGGAGGTTGGGCAGGAGAAACTAATGAAAAACTGTTTTTT. As protein: CASRGGWAGETNEKLFF.

The chain joins TRBV29-1 to TRBJ2-1, with TRBD2 identical over 8 bases. Germline V gene sequence: CDR1 SQVTM, CDR2 ANQGSEA. V lost 5 bases and J lost 2; bases outside the gene matches: 11. This CDR3 has 16 amino acids. DNA of the CDR3: TGCAGCGTTCCCCCCGGGGGGGGGATAGCCTACAATGAGCAGTTCTTC. The encoded protein is CSVPPGGGIAYNEQFF.

The sample holds many counts of this clonotype. CDR3 residues: CSVEERVAGANVLTF. The CDR3 coding sequence is TGCAGCGTTGAAGAACGGGTAGCTGGGGCCAACGTCCTGACTTTC. J is TRBJ2-6 and V is TRBV29-1, with no clear D. Germline V gene sequence: CDR1 SQVTM, CDR2 ANQGSEA. The CDR3 is made up of 15 amino acids. The germline V and J ends were trimmed by 0 bases and 2 bases, with 8 bases remaining between them.

This clonotype was found a few times. The chain recombines TRBV5-1 with TRBJ2-7; TRBD1 matches 9 bases. Per germline, CDR1 SGHRS and CDR2 YFSETQ. Losses at the gene ends were 4 bases for V and 5 bases for J; bases not matched to a gene: 7. CDR3 length equals 14 residues. In DNA, the CDR3 is TGCGCCAGCAGCGGCGGGACAGGGTGGAACGAGCAGTACTTC. It translates to CASSGGTGWNEQYF.

This clonotype came up a few times. The V gene is TRBV20-1, the J gene TRBJ2-3, with TRBD2 as a possible D gene (5 bases). The germline CDR1 and CDR2 sequences are DFQATT and SNEGSKA (reference sequence). This CDR3 has 13 residues. With 3 bases removed from V and 1 base from J, the gap between germline ends came to 8 bases. CDR3 residues: CSARRVGTDTQYF. Here the CDR3 DNA reads TGCAGTGCTAGGAGGGTGGGCACAGATACGCAGTATTTT.

This chain connects TRBV18 to TRBJ2-5, with a possible D match to TRBD1 (5 bases). Germline V gene sequence: CDR1 KGHSH, CDR2 LQKENI. CDR3 length: 15 residues. The V end was cut by 3 bases, the J end by 0 bases, with 11 bases between. CDR3: CASSPAGSYQETQYF. The CDR3 DNA reads as TGTGCCAGCTCACCGGCAGGGTCGTACCAAGAGACCCAGTACTTC.

The chain combines TRBV15 with TRBJ2-5; 11 bases are a match to TRBD2. The CDR3 totals 15 residues. Germline CDR1 LNHNV, CDR2 YYDKDF (reference sequence). The trim removed 3 bases at V and 5 bases at J, leaving 5 bases unmatched. For the CDR3, the DNA is TGTGCCACCAGCAGGGAGACTAGCGGGGTTGAGACCCAGTACTTC. This codes for CATSRETSGVETQYF.

This sequence joins TRBV5-4 and TRBJ2-3; D is tentatively TRBD1 or TRBD2 (5 bases each). V lost 0 bases and J lost 4, with 12 bases in between. Germline lookup yields CDR1 SGHNT and CDR2 YYREEE (reference sequence). There are 15 residues in the CDR3. The CDR3 is CASSLGGMGADTQYF. The CDR3 bases are TGTGCCAGCAGCTTGGGGGGTATGGGGGCAGATACGCAGTATTTT.

The chain has TRBV2 and TRBJ1-6, with D hard to call. CDR3 length: 14 residues. V dropped 6 bases and J dropped 7 bases, with 13 bases sitting between them. The V gene's germline CDR1 is SNHLY and CDR2 FYNNEI. CDR3 region: CASRRTVENSPLHF. CDR3 DNA: TGTGCCAGCAGAAGGACTGTCGAGAATTCACCCCTCCACTTT.

This clonotype was seen more than once but under ten times. The rearrangement uses TRBV20-1 and TRBJ2-7; possibly TRBD1 for D (6 bases). Deletions cut 0 bases from V and 0 bases from J, with 12 bases between. The V gene's germline CDR1 is DFQATT and CDR2 SNEGSKA (reference sequence). The CDR3 runs to 15 residues. CDR3 in DNA: TGCAGTGCTAGAGATCCGACAGGAGACTCCTACGAGCAGTACTTC. This encodes CSARDPTGDSYEQYF.

The V gene is TRBV28, the J gene TRBJ2-4, with D tentatively TRBD1 or TRBD2 (5 bases each). V was trimmed by 3 bases and J by 9 bases, leaving 15 bases between them. The V gene's germline CDR1 is MDHEN and CDR2 SYDVKM. The CDR3 has 14 amino acids. The CDR3 bases are TGTGCCAGCAGTTTCCCCCTTCCAGGGAGCATTCAGTACTTC. Translated: CASSFPLPGSIQYF.

The chain is built from TRBV5-4 and TRBJ2-2; 7 bases are shared with TRBD1. The CDR3 is 15 amino acids. CDR1 is SGHNT, CDR2 YYREEE, per germline (reference sequence). Trimming removed 0 bases from V and 7 bases from J; junction bases left unmatched: 6. The CDR3 DNA reads TGTGCCAGCAGCTTGGGACAGCCAGGGGGCGGGGAGCTGTTTTTT. This gives the protein CASSLGQPGGGELFF.

On this clonotype itself: A junction end diverges from the germline sequence, so it may reflect a read error. The J gene is TRBJ2-2, the V gene TRBV5-1, with 8 bases fitting TRBD2. Per germline, CDR1 SGHRS and CDR2 YFSETQ. The CDR3 loop spans 14 amino acids. CDR3: CASSPGGTTGELIF. The CDR3 bases are TGCGCCAGCAGCCCGGGAGGGACGACCGGGGAGCTGATTTTT.

This clonotype was seen more than once but under ten times. V is TRBV7-9 and J is TRBJ2-2; D unclear. Trimming cost V 5 bases and J 6 bases, with 10 bases left between them. The germline V gene has CDR1 SEHNR and CDR2 FQNEAQ (reference sequence). The CDR3 covers 13 residues. The CDR3 loop is CASSQYTSGELFF. The CDR3 nucleotides are TGTGCCAGCAGCCAATATACCTCCGGGGAGCTGTTTTTT.